This T cell receptor beta chain emerged from a study of T cell repertoires in cytomegalovirus infection. Across the whole study: Both CMV infection and a matching HLA type were indicated by public TCR beta signatures. Study-wide points: The response measured ex vivo was dominated by TCR beta clonotypes (HLA-C-restricted and CMV-specific). Carriers of CMV and the relevant HLA type were discriminated by public TCR beta frequency.

Using its own MiXCR run on the reads, TCRdb lists one record per CDR3 protein. The repertoire holds 300,000 or so distinct CDR3 sequences, with over 20% as singletons. The CDR3 is 13 amino acids. Germline V gives CDR1 DFQATT, CDR2 SNEGSKA (reference sequence). Trimming pared 0 bases from V and 0 bases from J, leaving 6 bases between. Note on this clonotype: Its antigen is unknown.

The sequencing sample was made of PBMCs. The clonotype originates from a human donor in good health (CMV status not recorded). Some clones in this sample may be carry-over from other donors' samples. This chain uses TRBV20-1 with TRBJ2-7; D ambiguous. This CDR3 is CSARDQSSYEQYF. The CDR3 bases are TGCAGTGCTAGAGATCAGTCCTCCTACGAGCAGTACTTC.